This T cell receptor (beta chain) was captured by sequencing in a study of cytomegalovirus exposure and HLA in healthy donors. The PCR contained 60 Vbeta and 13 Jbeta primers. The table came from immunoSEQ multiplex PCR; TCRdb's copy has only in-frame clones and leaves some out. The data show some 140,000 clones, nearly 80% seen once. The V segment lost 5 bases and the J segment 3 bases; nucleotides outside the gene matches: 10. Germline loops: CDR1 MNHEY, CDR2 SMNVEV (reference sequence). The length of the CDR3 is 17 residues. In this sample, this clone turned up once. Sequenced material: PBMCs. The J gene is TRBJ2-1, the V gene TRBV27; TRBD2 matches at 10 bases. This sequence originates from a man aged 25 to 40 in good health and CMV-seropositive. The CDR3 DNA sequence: TGTGCCAGCAGTCCATTCGGACTAGCGGACGACTACAATGAGCAGTTCTTC. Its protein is CASSPFGLADDYNEQFF.